This entry features one TCR beta chain sequence. Its antigen remains unidentified. This sample was taken from a study of T-cell memory formation after mild COVID-19. General observations from the study: Second-wave clones reaching peak frequency on day 37 lacked confirmed SARS-CoV-2 specificity.

The CDR3 spans 14 residues. Germline-derived CDR1 and CDR2 are PRHDT and FYEKMQ (reference sequence). With 3 bases clipped from V and 5 bases from J, the junction kept 2 bases outside the gene matches. TCRdb fed the 5' RACE reads into MiXCR, producing one record per CDR3 protein. Here the sample spans 110,000 to 150,000 distinct CDR3 sequences, approximately 25% being singletons. V is TRBV13 and J is TRBJ2-5; 11 bases agree with TRBD1. The sample consisted of PBMCs or a T cell subset sorted from them (not recorded which). The source of this sequence is an adult woman who had mild COVID-19 (a few samples of this study predate the infection). Cell type and time point are not known. The CDR3 DNA reads as TGTGCCAGCAGCTTTCGGACAGGGGGCGAGACCCAGTACTTC. This encodes CASSFRTGGETQYF.